A selection of T cell receptor beta chains follows, all from one sample in a study of cytomegalovirus exposure and HLA in healthy donors. Using immunoSEQ multiplex PCR, the repertoire was profiled, and TCRdb retains in-frame clones only, with some absent. The repertoire includes 90,000 to 120,000 clones, around 80% of them detected once, and 2.5% to 3.5% sits in the top ten. Specimen: PBMCs. These receptors all stem from a woman aged 40 to 55 in good health and CMV-seronegative. Both conserved end residues are part of each CDR3.

v_gene: TRBV27
j_gene: TRBJ2-7
CDR3aa: CASKSRDRDPYEQYF

v_gene: TRBV10-3
j_gene: TRBJ1-6
CDR3aa: CAISREGGGNSPLHF

v_gene: TRBV20-1
j_gene: TRBJ1-1
CDR3aa: CSASYTEAFF

v_gene: TRBV5-5
j_gene: TRBJ2-1
CDR3aa: CASSLADSRGNEQFF

v_gene: TRBV5-1
j_gene: TRBJ2-1
CDR3aa: CASSFMDRAYNEQFF

v_gene: TRBV7-2
j_gene: TRBJ1-2
CDR3aa: CASRSSGTGNYGYTF

v_gene: TRBV4-3
j_gene: TRBJ2-1
CDR3aa: CASTTSGSSNEQFF

v_gene: TRBV4-2
j_gene: TRBJ2-1
CDR3aa: CASSQESGVIYNEQFF

v_gene: TRBV6-5
j_gene: TRBJ1-6
CDR3aa: CASSYSEGDSPLHF

v_gene: TRBV5-6
j_gene: TRBJ2-1
CDR3aa: CASSLVGVGEQFF

v_gene: TRBV7-2
j_gene: TRBJ1-5
CDR3aa: CASSNSGDQPQHF

v_gene: TRBV5-6
j_gene: TRBJ2-5
CDR3aa: CASSGKQGAETQYF

v_gene: TRBV7-2
j_gene: TRBJ2-2
CDR3aa: CASSLESRPNTGELFF

v_gene: TRBV7-8
j_gene: TRBJ1-1
CDR3aa: CASSLTDSLEAFF

v_gene: TRBV4-3
j_gene: TRBJ2-3
CDR3aa: CASSQDVGVPSTDTQYF

v_gene: TRBV11-2
j_gene: TRBJ1-5
CDR3aa: CASSLDTGSVRNQPQHF

v_gene: TRBV19
j_gene: TRBJ2-3
CDR3aa: CASSTQGDTQYF

v_gene: TRBV4-3
j_gene: TRBJ2-7
CDR3aa: CVSSQGVAGVYEQYF

v_gene: TRBV4-1
j_gene: TRBJ1-5
CDR3aa: CASSQERENQPQHF

v_gene: TRBV4-1
j_gene: TRBJ1-2
CDR3aa: CASSQDPGGRPYYGYTF

v_gene: TRBV28
j_gene: TRBJ1-2
CDR3aa: CASSRRTRTGSSNYGYTF

v_gene: TRBV9
j_gene: TRBJ2-5
CDR3aa: CASSVGPSPPGGETQYF

v_gene: TRBV11-2
j_gene: TRBJ2-3
CDR3aa: CASSWDRGGADTQYF

v_gene: TRBV7-6
j_gene: TRBJ2-7
CDR3aa: CASSTYGLAGDEQYF

v_gene: TRBV28
j_gene: TRBJ1-2
CDR3aa: CASTYGGRGGYTF

v_gene: TRBV5-5
j_gene: TRBJ2-7
CDR3aa: CASSPAGGRREQYF

v_gene: TRBV6-5
j_gene: TRBJ1-6
CDR3aa: CASSYGSTGSPLHF

v_gene: TRBV5-5
j_gene: TRBJ2-3
CDR3aa: CASSLVTGSGDTQYF

v_gene: TRBV19
j_gene: TRBJ2-7
CDR3aa: CASSRDRVSYEQYF

v_gene: TRBV6-5
j_gene: TRBJ1-1
CDR3aa: CASTSPLNTEAFF

v_gene: TRBV27
j_gene: TRBJ1-2
CDR3aa: CASSSHPMDNDYGYTF

v_gene: TRBV7-6
j_gene: TRBJ1-6
CDR3aa: CASSSQGAGSPLHF

v_gene: TRBV5-5
j_gene: TRBJ1-1
CDR3aa: CASSFRWDKKDEAFF

v_gene: TRBV28
j_gene: TRBJ1-2
CDR3aa: CASFTSETGYGYTF

v_gene: TRBV7-9
j_gene: TRBJ2-3
CDR3aa: CASSFQDRGKLWPDTQYF

v_gene: TRBV27
j_gene: TRBJ1-6
CDR3aa: CASSLRGSNSPLHF

v_gene: TRBV5-5
j_gene: TRBJ2-1
CDR3aa: CASSPLDTSTDNEQFF

v_gene: TRBV18
j_gene: TRBJ1-5
CDR3aa: CASSPEADSNQPQHF

v_gene: TRBV18
j_gene: TRBJ2-4
CDR3aa: CASSPPNRESNIQYF

v_gene: TRBV27
j_gene: TRBJ2-2
CDR3aa: CASRGGTTNTGELFF

v_gene: TRBV5-3
j_gene: TRBJ1-1
CDR3aa: CARSLDDRGEEAFF

v_gene: TRBV4-3
j_gene: TRBJ2-3
CDR3aa: CASSSDMSSGRRDTQYF

v_gene: TRBV25-1
j_gene: TRBJ2-6
CDR3aa: CASSDLQGTAGANVLTF

v_gene: TRBV5-1
j_gene: TRBJ2-5
CDR3aa: CASSPGQRGEETQYF

v_gene: TRBV30
j_gene: TRBJ1-4
CDR3aa: CAWSASSGGNEKLFF

v_gene: TRBV4-2
j_gene: TRBJ2-5
CDR3aa: CASSRTGTSGSTAQETQYF

v_gene: TRBV28
j_gene: TRBJ2-7
CDR3aa: CASSTPSGKAPYF

v_gene: TRBV5-4
j_gene: TRBJ2-6
CDR3aa: CASRSGLFTGANVLTF

v_gene: TRBV4-3
j_gene: TRBJ1-1
CDR3aa: CASSQNQGVSREAFF

v_gene: TRBV7-9
j_gene: TRBJ1-2
CDR3aa: CASRFLGGREGYTF

v_gene: TRBV9
j_gene: TRBJ1-1
CDR3aa: CASSVAAGGLPEAFF

v_gene: TRBV28
j_gene: TRBJ1-2
CDR3aa: CASSLGRDGYTF

v_gene: TRBV5-4
j_gene: TRBJ2-5
CDR3aa: CASSLEPSGGQETQYF

v_gene: TRBV5-1
j_gene: TRBJ2-3
CDR3aa: CASSLGGLAGTDTQYF

v_gene: TRBV4-3
j_gene: TRBJ1-2
CDR3aa: CASSQGTGGGYTF

v_gene: TRBV7-9
j_gene: TRBJ1-2
CDR3aa: CASSLIGTEGQGYTF

v_gene: TRBV14
j_gene: TRBJ2-7
CDR3aa: CASSQEGAAPYEQYF

v_gene: TRBV9
j_gene: TRBJ2-2
CDR3aa: CASSVGHWTGGRTGELFF

v_gene: TRBV6-1
j_gene: TRBJ2-3
CDR3aa: CASGGGSTDTQYF